These 24 T cell receptor beta chains were all obtained from the same sample, sequenced in a study of cytomegalovirus exposure and HLA in healthy donors. Researchers ran the PCR with 60 Vbeta and 13 Jbeta primers. The protocol was immunoSEQ multiplex PCR, while the TCRdb copy is restricted to in-frame clones and leaves out a portion. The sample gives about 160,000 clones, roughly 80% of which show up once; 2% to 2.5% is in the top ten. Specimen: PBMCs. These receptors were obtained from a female donor in good health and CMV-seronegative.

The genes are TRBV19 and TRBJ1-1; TRBD1 is a possible D gene (6 bases). Trimming removed 1 base from V and 4 bases from J, with 7 bases in between. This CDR3 is 13 amino acids long. Germline V lookup: CDR1 LNHDA, CDR2 SQIVND (reference sequence). CDR3 residues: CASSIGGGTEAFF. The DNA of the CDR3 is TGTGCCAGTAGTATAGGAGGGGGCACTGAAGCTTTCTTT.

This clone was found once. This chain connects TRBV5-6 to TRBJ2-1, with 11 bases identical to TRBD2. Germline values: CDR1 SGHDT, CDR2 YYEEEE. V dropped 0 bases and J dropped 3; count of bases not matched to a gene: 2. The CDR3 contains 16 residues. The CDR3 region has the DNA TGTGCCAGCAGCTTGGAGACTAGCGGGAACTACAATGAGCAGTTCTTC. Encoded protein: CASSLETSGNYNEQFF.

V is TRBV7-9 and J is TRBJ2-7; 9 bases match TRBD2. Germline CDR1 SEHNR, CDR2 FQNEAQ (reference sequence). V shed 5 bases, J shed 7 bases, and the junction held 12 bases outside the gene matches. This CDR3 is built from 15 residues. The CDR3: CASSPAEREVGEQYF. As DNA, the CDR3 is TGTGCCAGCAGCCCCGCGGAGCGGGAGGTTGGGGAGCAGTACTTC. Filled out from reference TRBV7-9 and TRBJ2-7, the complete variable domain reads DTGVSQNPRHKITKRGQNVTFRCDPISEHNRLYWYRQTLGQGPEFLTYFQNEAQLEKSRLLSDRFSAERPKGSFSTLEIQRTEQGDSAMYLCASSPAEREVGEQYFGPGTRLTVT.

The chain links TRBV27 to TRBJ2-7, with D tentatively TRBD2 (5 bases). Germline lookup yields CDR1 MNHEY and CDR2 SMNVEV (reference sequence). The V end was cut by 6 bases, the J end by 0 bases, with 15 bases between. This CDR3 contains 15 residues. The CDR3 region is CASRGLANRSYEQYF. The CDR3 region has the DNA TGTGCCAGCAGGGGTCTAGCCAACCGCTCCTACGAGCAGTACTTC.

The chain links TRBV25-1 to TRBJ1-1, with 8 bases identical to TRBD1. Per germline, CDR1 MGHDK and CDR2 SYGVNS. The length of the CDR3 is 15 residues. V was pared by 5 bases and J by 0 bases, with 5 bases of the junction left unmatched. The CDR3 sequence: CASSRTGFLNTEAFF. The CDR3 nucleotides read TGTGCCAGCAGTCGGACAGGGTTTCTGAACACTGAAGCTTTCTTT.

V usage is TRBV2 and J usage is TRBJ1-6, with D possibly TRBD1 on 5 matching bases. The CDR3 runs to 11 residues. The V gene lost 4 bases and the J gene lost 13 bases, with 8 bases spanning the gap. Per the germline V gene, CDR1 is SNHLY and CDR2 is FYNNEI. CDR3 nucleotides: TGTGCCAGCAGTGTGACAGCCCCCCTCCACTTT. This codes for CASSVTAPLHF.

The chain couples TRBV30 to TRBJ2-7; no clear D gene. CDR3 length: 11 residues. Germline V gene lookup returns CDR1 GTSNPN and CDR2 SVGIG (reference sequence). Trimming pared 3 bases from V and 4 bases from J, leaving 7 bases between. The CDR3 loop is CAWSPRYEQYF. The CDR3 DNA reads as TGTGCCTGGAGCCCCAGGTACGAGCAGTACTTC.

The chain couples TRBV9 to TRBJ2-7, with 12 nucleotides matching TRBD2. CDR1 and CDR2 (germline): SGDLS, YYNGEE. The CDR3 is 18 residues long. The junction had 10 bases not matched to a gene; V was cut back by 0 bases and J by 3 bases. CDR3 in amino acids: CASSVARTSGMFGYEQYF. The CDR3 region has the DNA TGTGCCAGCAGCGTAGCAAGGACTAGCGGGATGTTTGGCTACGAGCAGTACTTC.

The gene calls are TRBV29-1 and TRBJ1-2; no clear D. The CDR3 covers 13 residues. Germline V gives CDR1 SQVTM, CDR2 ANQGSEA. The V end was cut by 6 bases, the J end by 1 base, with 12 bases between. CDR3 in DNA: TGCAGCGTAGTGGCGGGTCTTAACTATGGCTACACCTTC. Its translation is CSVVAGLNYGYTF.

This CDR3 is CATSRLQAYNEQFF. CDR3 nucleotide sequence: TGTGCCACCAGCAGACTACAGGCTTACAATGAGCAGTTCTTC. The gene calls are TRBV15 and TRBJ2-1, with D possibly being TRBD1 (5 bases). Germline V gene sequence: CDR1 LNHNV, CDR2 YYDKDF (reference sequence). The germline V and J ends were trimmed by 2 bases and 4 bases, with 9 bases remaining between them. CDR3 size: 14 residues.

The table lists this clone with a few counts. The chain is built from TRBV27 and TRBJ2-7; TRBD1 matches 9 bases. After removal of 5 bases from V and 2 bases from J, the junction contained 13 bases not matched to a gene. The CDR3 runs to 17 residues. Germline assignment: CDR1 MNHEY and CDR2 SMNVEV (reference sequence). DNA for the CDR3: TGTGCCAGCAGTCCCCTCCCCGACAGGGGGAAGACCTACGAGCAGTACTTC. This translates into CASSPLPDRGKTYEQYF.

The chain has TRBV27 and TRBJ1-2; D gene ambiguous. Germline CDR1 MNHEY, CDR2 SMNVEV (reference sequence). Trimming stripped 2 bases from V and 5 bases from J, with 18 bases between. The CDR3 is 16 amino acids. CDR3 amino acids: CASSLNSARGGYGYTF. The CDR3 nucleotides read TGTGCCAGCAGTTTAAACTCTGCCCGGGGAGGATATGGCTACACCTTC.

This sequence joins TRBV19 and TRBJ2-7; D is perhaps TRBD1 (6 bases). The V gene lost 10 bases and the J gene lost 6 bases, with 25 bases spanning the gap. The CDR3 totals 15 residues. Germline values: CDR1 LNHDA, CDR2 SQIVND (reference sequence). The CDR3 DNA sequence: TGTGCCACCGCGGAGCAGGGGATGATTTTGGGCGAGCAGTACTTC. Its protein is CATAEQGMILGEQYF.

The gene calls are TRBV4-2 and TRBJ1-5; TRBD1 might be the D (6 bases). From germline, CDR1 is LGHNA and CDR2 YNFKEQ. This CDR3 is 18 amino acids long. The V and J ends lost 1 base and 4 bases respectively, with 20 bases between them. CDR3 region: CASSQGSGGTGYNQPQHF. The DNA for the CDR3 is TGTGCCAGCAGCCAAGGTTCGGGTGGCACAGGGTATAATCAGCCCCAGCATTTT.

The chain combines TRBV9 with TRBJ2-1; TRBD2 might be the D (7 bases). V shed 3 bases and J shed 9 bases, with 13 bases lying between them. The CDR3 has 13 residues. Per the germline V gene, CDR1 is SGDLS and CDR2 is YYNGEE. Here the CDR3 DNA reads TGTGCCAGCAGCGAGGGGGGGGGAGGTGAGCAGTTCTTC. This sequence encodes CASSEGGGGEQFF.

The chain links TRBV19 to TRBJ1-6, with D tentatively TRBD1 (6 bases). V lost 2 bases and J lost 7, with 6 bases in between. The CDR3 sequence is 13 residues long. Germline CDR1 reads LNHDA; CDR2 reads SQIVND (reference sequence). CDR3 residues: CASSITGNSPLHF. The CDR3 DNA follows: TGTGCCAGTAGTATAACAGGGAATTCACCCCTCCACTTT.

This chain links TRBV7-3 with TRBJ2-1; 9 bases map to TRBD1. The CDR3 sequence is 14 residues long. Germline V gene sequence: CDR1 SGHTA, CDR2 FQGTGA. The junction had 7 bases not matched to a gene; V was cut back by 5 bases and J by 8 bases. The CDR3 reads CASSPGTGIHEQFF. The DNA of the CDR3 is TGTGCCAGCAGCCCCGGGACAGGGATCCATGAGCAGTTCTTC.

This sequence joins TRBV6-5 and TRBJ2-3; 11 nucleotides line up with TRBD2. The germline gives CDR1 MNHEY, CDR2 SVGAGI. CDR3 size: 15 residues. V was pared by 6 bases and J by 4 bases, with 6 bases of the junction left unmatched. CDR3 residues: CASSPGLAGPDTQYF. CDR3 DNA: TGTGCCAGCAGCCCAGGACTAGCGGGCCCAGATACGCAGTATTTT.

The genes are TRBV7-2 and TRBJ1-4; a possible D gene is TRBD1 (5 bases). This CDR3 contains 15 residues. The V gene lost 5 bases and the J gene lost 6 bases, with 16 bases spanning the gap. CDR1 and CDR2 (germline): SGHTA, FQGNSA. CDR3 nucleotides: TGTGCCAGCAGCCCCAGAGCGGGGGTCGATGAAAAACTGTTTTTT. The encoded protein is CASSPRAGVDEKLFF.

The rearrangement joins TRBV5-1 to TRBJ2-7, with D tentatively TRBD1 (5 bases). The V gene's germline CDR1 is SGHRS and CDR2 YFSETQ. The CDR3 runs to 13 residues. V was cut by 4 bases and J by 2 bases, with 10 bases left in between. The CDR3 sequence is CASSLDTTYEQYF. In DNA, the CDR3 is TGCGCCAGCAGCCTGGACACGACCTACGAGCAGTACTTC.

The rearrangement joins TRBV30 to TRBJ1-2; D unresolved. The CDR3 sequence is 12 residues long. Germline CDR1 is GTSNPN and CDR2 is SVGIG (reference sequence). Trimming took 0 bases from V and 7 from J, leaving 9 bases between them. CDR3 region: CAWSVRGIGYTF. The CDR3 nucleotides are TGTGCCTGGAGTGTACGGGGTATTGGCTACACCTTC.

The rearrangement links TRBV6-5 to TRBJ1-2; 10 bases map to TRBD1. V dropped 6 bases and J dropped 3; count of bases not matched to a gene: 7. This CDR3 has 15 residues. CDR1 is MNHEY and CDR2 is SVGAGI in the germline V gene. This chain's CDR3 is CASRPGQGVYYGYTF. The DNA for the CDR3 is TGTGCCAGCAGACCCGGACAGGGGGTTTACTATGGCTACACCTTC.

The V and J genes are TRBV7-3 and TRBJ2-3; 7 nucleotides align to TRBD2. Germline V gene lookup returns CDR1 SGHTA and CDR2 FQGTGA. The CDR3 extends over 15 amino acids. The V and J ends lost 2 bases and 2 bases, in that order; junction bases with no gene match: 4. CDR3 DNA sequence: TGTGCCAGCAGCTTAGCGGGGGTTAACACAGATACGCAGTATTTT. It yields the protein CASSLAGVNTDTQYF.

The rearrangement joins TRBV30 to TRBJ2-6; D is uncertain. The CDR3 loop spans 10 amino acids. V dropped 5 bases and J dropped 12 bases, with 8 bases sitting between them. Germline lookup yields CDR1 GTSNPN and CDR2 SVGIG (reference sequence). DNA for the CDR3: TGTGCCTGGCAAGGAGTCGTCCTGACTTTC. Amino acid sequence: CAWQGVVLTF.